What follows are 17 T cell receptor beta chains derived from one specimen sequenced in a study of T cell repertoires in cytomegalovirus infection. In TCRdb, the reads were re-called with MiXCR into one record per CDR3 protein. The table has more than 150,000 distinct CDR3 sequences, 17% seen once. Material for sequencing was CD8+ T cells from PBMCs. These TCRs come from a human donor in good health (CMV status not recorded). Some clones in this sample may be carry-over from other donors' samples.

This clonotype occurred many times. The chain combines TRBV7-9 with TRBJ1-1, with a possible D match to TRBD1 (5 bases). The CDR3 covers 16 residues. Germline V lookup: CDR1 SEHNR, CDR2 FQNEAQ (reference sequence). The V end lost 5 bases, the J end lost 1 base, and 17 bases lay between the germline ends. DNA of the CDR3: TGTGCCAGCAGCCCCCAGGGTTCCGGGTCGAACACTGAAGCTTTCTTT. This translates into CASSPQGSGSNTEAFF.

The gene calls are TRBV29-1 and TRBJ2-1; the match to TRBD2 covers 12 bases. This CDR3 region has 15 residues. Germline CDR1 reads SQVTM; CDR2 reads ANQGSEA. Losses at the gene ends were 2 bases for V and 4 bases for J; bases not matched to a gene: 3. CDR3 region: CSVETSGGPYNEQFF. The CDR3 nucleotides are TGCAGCGTTGAAACTAGCGGGGGGCCGTACAATGAGCAGTTCTTC.

V usage is TRBV7-3 and J usage is TRBJ2-3; D is possibly TRBD2 (5 bases). CDR1 is SGHTA and CDR2 is FQGTGA in the germline V gene. CDR3 length equals 13 residues. With 1 base removed from V and 4 bases from J, the gap between germline ends came to 6 bases. The CDR3 coding sequence is TGTGCCAGCAGCTTAAGGGAGTCAGATACGCAGTATTTT. This sequence encodes CASSLRESDTQYF.

For the CDR3, the DNA is TGTGCCAGCAGCCCGACTAGCGCATTAAATGAGCAGTTCTTC. Translated, it gives CASSPTSALNEQFF. This rearrangement joins TRBV11-3 to TRBJ2-1, with 8 bases lining up with TRBD2. Germline loops: CDR1 SGHNT, CDR2 YENEEA. The ends lost 5 bases at V and 7 bases at J; junction bases unmatched: 7. CDR3 size: 14 residues.

The chain recombines TRBV6-2 or TRBV6-3 with TRBJ2-1; TRBD1 is a possible D gene (6 bases). The CDR3 contains 11 residues. Germline CDR1 MNHEY, CDR2 SVGEGT. With 6 bases removed from V and 9 bases from J, the gap between germline ends came to 9 bases. The CDR3 protein is CASRTGLEQFF. The CDR3 nucleotides read TGTGCCAGCAGGACAGGACTTGAGCAGTTCTTC.

This clonotype has more than one count but fewer than ten. The J gene is TRBJ2-5, the V gene TRBV14; the match to TRBD2 covers 9 bases. This CDR3 spans 16 amino acids. With 4 bases clipped from V and 5 bases from J, the junction kept 11 bases outside the gene matches. Germline-derived CDR1 and CDR2 are SGHDN and FVKESK. This CDR3 is CASSLAPLAGWETQYF. CDR3 coding DNA: TGTGCCAGCAGCCTAGCCCCTCTAGCGGGATGGGAGACCCAGTACTTC.

A few counts support this clonotype. DNA of the CDR3: TGTGCCAGCGCCCCGCGGGGCTACAATGAGCAGTTCTTC. Translation: CASAPRGYNEQFF. The chain links TRBV12-3 or TRBV12-4 to TRBJ2-1; D is perhaps TRBD2 (6 bases). The CDR3 contains 13 residues. V was cut by 8 bases and J by 3 bases, with 11 bases left in between.

This chain links TRBV6-2 or TRBV6-3 with TRBJ2-1; no clear D gene. V lost 0 bases to trimming and J lost 9 bases, with 9 bases between them. The CDR3 is made up of 13 amino acids. Germline V gives CDR1 MNHEY, CDR2 SVGEGT. The CDR3 loop reads CASSYSKSGEQFF. CDR3 nucleotides: TGTGCCAGCAGTTACTCGAAGAGTGGTGAGCAGTTCTTC.

This clonotype was recorded a few times. The V gene is TRBV28, the J gene TRBJ1-5; D may be TRBD1 (5 bases). V gave up 4 bases and J gave up 0 bases, with 16 bases separating them. Germline V gives CDR1 MDHEN, CDR2 SYDVKM. CDR3 length: 17 residues. CDR3 sequence: CASSSAPGGGSNQPQHF. CDR3 nucleotides: TGTGCCAGCAGTTCCGCGCCAGGTGGGGGTAGCAATCAGCCCCAGCATTTT.

This clonotype has only a few counts. The chain recombines TRBV7-6 with TRBJ2-7; TRBD1 aligns across 9 bases. Germline CDR1 is SGHVS and CDR2 is FNYEAQ. The CDR3 contains 15 residues. V lost 4 bases and J lost 0; bases outside the gene matches: 4. CDR3 in amino acids: CASSSTGGLSYEQYF. As DNA, the CDR3 is TGTGCCAGCAGCTCTACAGGGGGCCTCTCCTACGAGCAGTACTTC.

V and J are TRBV7-6 and TRBJ2-1, with 8 bases aligning to TRBD2. This CDR3 has 14 residues. The V and J ends lost 5 bases and 10 bases, in that order; junction bases with no gene match: 10. Germline CDR1 and CDR2: SGHVS and FNYEAQ. In DNA, the CDR3 is TGTGCCAGCAGCCCTCATCCGGGACTAGAAGAGCAGTTCTTC. Translation: CASSPHPGLEEQFF.

A few counts support this clonotype. This chain joins TRBV18 and TRBJ2-3; 9 positions match TRBD2. The germline CDR1 and CDR2 sequences are KGHSH and LQKENI. The CDR3 is 17 amino acids. The V segment lost 1 base and the J segment 2 bases; nucleotides outside the gene matches: 7. CDR3 nucleotides: TGTGCCAGCTCACCACTAAGGACTAGCGCTAACACAGATACGCAGTATTTT. Translated, it gives CASSPLRTSANTDTQYF. The variable domain in full, completed from reference TRBV18 and TRBJ2-3, reads NAGVMQNPRHLVRRRGQEARLRCSPMKGHSHVYWYRQLPEEGLKFMVYLQKENIIDESGMPKERFSAEFPKEGPSILRIQQVVRGDSAAYFCASSPLRTSANTDTQYFGPGTRLTVL.

This clonotype appeared a few times. This chain uses TRBV6-2 or TRBV6-3 with TRBJ2-7, with TRBD2 matching 8 bases. Germline trimming cut 5 bases from V and 2 bases from J; bases unmatched to any gene: 11. The CDR3 is made up of 16 amino acids. Germline CDR1 is MNHEY and CDR2 is SVGEGT. The CDR3 coding sequence is TGTGCCAGCAGTCCCCCTCGGGGGACTAGAACCTACGAGCAGTACTTC. Its protein is CASSPPRGTRTYEQYF.

In its sample, this clonotype was seen many times. The chain combines TRBV10-3 with TRBJ2-5; D call uncertain. From germline, CDR1 is ENHRY and CDR2 SYGVKD. CDR3 size: 16 residues. V lost 2 bases and J lost 0, with 13 bases in between. CDR3 region: CAISEPLSRNQETQYF. The CDR3, as DNA: TGTGCCATCAGTGAGCCCTTGTCTAGGAACCAAGAGACCCAGTACTTC.

This clonotype was picked up a small number of times. The CDR3 DNA sequence: TGTGCCAGCAGTTACGATCTGGACAGGGAGTGGAATGAGCAGTTCTTC. Protein product: CASSYDLDREWNEQFF. V usage is TRBV6-2 or TRBV6-3 and J usage is TRBJ2-1; 8 bases agree with TRBD1. The CDR3 extends over 16 amino acids. Germline V gene data show CDR1 as MNHEY and CDR2 as SVGEGT. V gave up 2 bases and J gave up 7 bases; unmatched junction bases: 10.

The CDR3 DNA is TGTGCCAGCAGTACCACTAGCAATGAGCAGTTCTTC. It codes for CASSTTSNEQFF. The chain has TRBV6-1 and TRBJ2-1; TRBD2 might be the D (5 bases). With 5 bases removed from V and 6 bases from J, the gap between germline ends came to 8 bases. CDR1 and CDR2 from the germline V gene are MNHNS and SASEGT. CDR3 length: 12 amino acids.

This clonotype was counted many times. The rearrangement uses TRBV7-8 and TRBJ2-5; 9 nucleotides align to TRBD2. Germline CDR1 is SGHVS and CDR2 is FQNEAQ. With V trimmed by 4 bases and J by 2 bases, 5 bases remained unmatched. The CDR3 contains 15 residues. The CDR3 DNA sequence: TGTGCCAGCAGCTATGTGACTAGCGGACAAGAGACCCAGTACTTC. Translated, it gives CASSYVTSGQETQYF.